The clone carrying this TCR beta chain was detected a few times. Its antigen is as yet unknown. Mismatch with germline at one junction end may stem from a read error. TCRdb reanalysed the 5' RACE reads using MiXCR and keeps one entry per CDR3 protein. The sample records around 770,000 distinct CDR3 sequences, 10% to 15% being singletons. This sample was taken from a study of CD8 T cells in ankylosing spondylitis. The study, taken as a whole, reports: What appeared characteristic of ankylosing spondylitis blood was a TCR beta motif of eight highly homologous variants.

The material sequenced was blood, either unsorted or a sorted T cell fraction (not recorded which). This receptor was taken from a male donor with ankylosing spondylitis.

CDR3 coding DNA: TGTGCTAGCAGCTTATACGGGGGAGGGCAGACCCAGTACTTC. Translated: CASSLYGGGQTQYF. The chain links TRBV7-7 to TRBJ2-5; 7 nucleotides line up with TRBD2. The CDR3 loop spans 14 amino acids. Germline assignment: CDR1 SSHAT and CDR2 FNYEAQ (reference sequence).